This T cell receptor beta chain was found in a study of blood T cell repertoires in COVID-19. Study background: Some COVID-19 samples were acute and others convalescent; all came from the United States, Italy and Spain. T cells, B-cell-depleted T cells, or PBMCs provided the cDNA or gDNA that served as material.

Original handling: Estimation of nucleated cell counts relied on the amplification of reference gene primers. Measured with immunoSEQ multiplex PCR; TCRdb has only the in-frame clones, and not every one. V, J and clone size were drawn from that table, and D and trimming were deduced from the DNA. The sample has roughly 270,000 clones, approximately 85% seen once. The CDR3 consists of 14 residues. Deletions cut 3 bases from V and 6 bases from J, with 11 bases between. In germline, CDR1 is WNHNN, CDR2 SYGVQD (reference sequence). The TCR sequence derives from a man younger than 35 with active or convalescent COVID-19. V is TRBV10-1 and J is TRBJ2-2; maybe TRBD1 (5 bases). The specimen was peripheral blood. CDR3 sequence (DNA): TGCGCCAGCAGTGACAGGGAAGAGGCCGGGGAGCTGTTTTTT. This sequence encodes CASSDREEAGELFF.